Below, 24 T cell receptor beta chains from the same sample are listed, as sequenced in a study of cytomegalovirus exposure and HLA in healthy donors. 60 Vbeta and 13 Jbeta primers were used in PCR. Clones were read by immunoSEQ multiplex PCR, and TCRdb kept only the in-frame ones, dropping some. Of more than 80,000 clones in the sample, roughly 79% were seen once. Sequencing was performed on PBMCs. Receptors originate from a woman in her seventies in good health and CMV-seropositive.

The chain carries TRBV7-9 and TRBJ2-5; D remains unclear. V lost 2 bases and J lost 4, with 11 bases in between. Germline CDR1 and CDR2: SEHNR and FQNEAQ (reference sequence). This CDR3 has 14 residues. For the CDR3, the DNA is TGTGCCAGCAGCTTAAGGAGAGAAGTAGAGACCCAGTACTTC. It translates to CASSLRREVETQYF.

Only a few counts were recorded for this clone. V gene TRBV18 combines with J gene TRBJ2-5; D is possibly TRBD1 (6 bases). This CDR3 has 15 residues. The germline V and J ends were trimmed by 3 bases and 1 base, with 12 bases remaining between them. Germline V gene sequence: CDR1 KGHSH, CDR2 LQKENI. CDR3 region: CASSPLSDSQETQYF. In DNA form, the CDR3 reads TGTGCCAGCTCACCCCTCTCGGACAGCCAAGAGACCCAGTACTTC.

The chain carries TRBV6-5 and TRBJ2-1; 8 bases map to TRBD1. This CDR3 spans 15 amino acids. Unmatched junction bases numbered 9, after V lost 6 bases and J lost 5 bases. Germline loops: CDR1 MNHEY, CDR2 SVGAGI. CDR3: CASSPLTGVHNEQFF. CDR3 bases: TGTGCCAGCAGCCCTCTGACAGGGGTCCACAATGAGCAGTTCTTC.

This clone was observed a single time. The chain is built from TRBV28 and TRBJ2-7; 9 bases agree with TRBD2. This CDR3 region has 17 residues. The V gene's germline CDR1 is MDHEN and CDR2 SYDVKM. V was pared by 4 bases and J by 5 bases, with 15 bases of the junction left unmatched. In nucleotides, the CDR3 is TGTGCCAGCAGTTCGACAGTCAGGGCGCGGGGGGGCAACGAGCAGTACTTC. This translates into CASSSTVRARGGNEQYF.

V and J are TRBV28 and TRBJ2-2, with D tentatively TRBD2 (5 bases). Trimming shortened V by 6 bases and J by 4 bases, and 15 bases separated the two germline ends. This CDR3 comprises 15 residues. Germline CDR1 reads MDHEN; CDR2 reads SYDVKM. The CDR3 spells CASRTGMAGTGELFF. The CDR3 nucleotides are TGTGCCAGCAGAACGGGAATGGCTGGCACCGGGGAGCTGTTTTTT.

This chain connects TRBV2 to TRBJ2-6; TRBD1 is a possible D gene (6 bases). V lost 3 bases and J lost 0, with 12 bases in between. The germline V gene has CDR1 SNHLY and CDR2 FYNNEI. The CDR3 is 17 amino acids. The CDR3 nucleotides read TGTGCCAGCAGTGAGGTGGGACAACTCTCTGGGGCCAACGTCCTGACTTTC. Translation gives CASSEVGQLSGANVLTF.

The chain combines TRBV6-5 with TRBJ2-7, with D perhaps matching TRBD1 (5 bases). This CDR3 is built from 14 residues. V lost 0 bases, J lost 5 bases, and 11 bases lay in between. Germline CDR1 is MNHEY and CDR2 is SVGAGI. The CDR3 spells CASSYSGWGNEQYF. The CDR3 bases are TGTGCCAGCAGTTACTCCGGTTGGGGCAACGAGCAGTACTTC.

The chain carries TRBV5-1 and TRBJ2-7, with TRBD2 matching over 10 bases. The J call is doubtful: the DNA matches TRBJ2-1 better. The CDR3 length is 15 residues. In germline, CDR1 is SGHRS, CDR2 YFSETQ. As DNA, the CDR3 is TGCGCCAGCAGCTTGAACCCAGCGGGAGGGGAGGGGCAGTTCTTC. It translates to CASSLNPAGGEGQFF.

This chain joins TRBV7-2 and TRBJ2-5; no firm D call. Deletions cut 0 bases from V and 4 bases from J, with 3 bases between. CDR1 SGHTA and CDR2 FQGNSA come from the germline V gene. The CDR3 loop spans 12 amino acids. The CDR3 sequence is CASSLAGETQYF. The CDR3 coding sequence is TGTGCCAGCAGCTTAGCCGGAGAGACCCAGTACTTC.

The CDR3 DNA is TGTGCCAGCAGCGGGGGGGGCAATCAGCCCCAGCATTTT. Its translation: CASSGGGNQPQHF. The chain employs TRBV7-6 and TRBJ1-5, with a tentative D call TRBD1 (5 bases). Trimming stripped 5 bases from V and 2 bases from J, with 7 bases between. Germline V gene sequence: CDR1 SGHVS, CDR2 FNYEAQ. CDR3 length: 13 amino acids.

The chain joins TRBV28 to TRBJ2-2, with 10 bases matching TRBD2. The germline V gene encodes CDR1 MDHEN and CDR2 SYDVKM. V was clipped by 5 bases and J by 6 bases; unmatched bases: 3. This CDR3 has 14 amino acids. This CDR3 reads CASSGTSAAGELFF. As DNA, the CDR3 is TGTGCCAGCAGTGGGACTAGCGCGGCCGGGGAGCTGTTTTTT.

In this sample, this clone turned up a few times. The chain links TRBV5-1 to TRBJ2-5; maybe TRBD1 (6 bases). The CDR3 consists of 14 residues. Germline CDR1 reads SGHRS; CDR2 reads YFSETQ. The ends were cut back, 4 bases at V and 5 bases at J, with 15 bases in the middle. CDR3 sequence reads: CASSLGTGPETQYF. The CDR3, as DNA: TGCGCCAGCAGCCTTGGAACAGGGCCGGAGACCCAGTACTTC.

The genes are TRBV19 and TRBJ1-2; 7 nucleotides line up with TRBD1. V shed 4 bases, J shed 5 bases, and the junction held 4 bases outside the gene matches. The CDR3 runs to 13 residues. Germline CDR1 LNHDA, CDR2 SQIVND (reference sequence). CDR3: CASSTQGDYGYTF. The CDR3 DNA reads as TGTGCCAGTAGTACCCAGGGGGATTATGGCTACACCTTC.

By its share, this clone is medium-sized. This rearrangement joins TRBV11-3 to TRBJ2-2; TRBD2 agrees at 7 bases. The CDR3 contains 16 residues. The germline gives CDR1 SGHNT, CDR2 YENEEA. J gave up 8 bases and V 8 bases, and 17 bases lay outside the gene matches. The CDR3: CASGKTLAGSGGELFF. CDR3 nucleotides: TGTGCCAGCGGAAAGACCTTAGCGGGCTCAGGGGGGGAGCTGTTTTTT.

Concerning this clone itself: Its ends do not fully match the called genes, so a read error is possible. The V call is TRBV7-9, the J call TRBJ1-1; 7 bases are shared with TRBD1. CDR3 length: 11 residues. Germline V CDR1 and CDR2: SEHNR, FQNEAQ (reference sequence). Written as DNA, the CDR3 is TGTTCCAGCAGCTTGGACAGGGAAGCTTTCTTT. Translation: CSSSLDREAFF.

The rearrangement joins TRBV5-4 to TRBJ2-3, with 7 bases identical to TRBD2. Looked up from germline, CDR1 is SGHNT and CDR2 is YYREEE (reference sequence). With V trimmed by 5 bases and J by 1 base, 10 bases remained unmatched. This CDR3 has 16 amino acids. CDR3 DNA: TGTGCCAGCAGAACGAGGGATCGGGGGGGCACAGATACGCAGTATTTT. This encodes CASRTRDRGGTDTQYF.

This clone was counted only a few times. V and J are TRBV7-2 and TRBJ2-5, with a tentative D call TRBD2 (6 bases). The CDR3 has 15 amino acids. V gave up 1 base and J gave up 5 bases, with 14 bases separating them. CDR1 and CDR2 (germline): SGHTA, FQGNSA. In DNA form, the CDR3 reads TGTGCCAGCAGCTTAGGTCCGGGGGTCGGGGAGACCCAGTACTTC. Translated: CASSLGPGVGETQYF.

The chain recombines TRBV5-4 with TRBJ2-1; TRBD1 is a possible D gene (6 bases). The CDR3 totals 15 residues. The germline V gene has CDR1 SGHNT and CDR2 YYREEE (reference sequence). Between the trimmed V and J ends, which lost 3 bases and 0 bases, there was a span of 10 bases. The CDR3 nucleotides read TGTGCCAGCAGCTATACAGGGTTCTCCTACAATGAGCAGTTCTTC. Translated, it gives CASSYTGFSYNEQFF.

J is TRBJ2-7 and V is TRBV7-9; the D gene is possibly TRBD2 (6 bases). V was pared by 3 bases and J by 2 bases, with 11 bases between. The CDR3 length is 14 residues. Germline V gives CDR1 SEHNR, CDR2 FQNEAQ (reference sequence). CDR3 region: CASSFEGTPYEQYF. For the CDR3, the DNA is TGTGCCAGCAGCTTTGAGGGGACTCCCTACGAGCAGTACTTC. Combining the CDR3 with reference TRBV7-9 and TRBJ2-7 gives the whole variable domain DTGVSQNPRHKITKRGQNVTFRCDPISEHNRLYWYRQTLGQGPEFLTYFQNEAQLEKSRLLSDRFSAERPKGSFSTLEIQRTEQGDSAMYLCASSFEGTPYEQYFGPGTRLTVT.

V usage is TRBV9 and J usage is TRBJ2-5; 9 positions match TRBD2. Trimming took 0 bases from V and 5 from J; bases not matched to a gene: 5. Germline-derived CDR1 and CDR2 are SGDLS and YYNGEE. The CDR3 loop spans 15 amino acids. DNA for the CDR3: TGTGCCAGCAGCGTAGCTGTTAGCGGGGGTGAGACCCAGTACTTC. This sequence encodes CASSVAVSGGETQYF.

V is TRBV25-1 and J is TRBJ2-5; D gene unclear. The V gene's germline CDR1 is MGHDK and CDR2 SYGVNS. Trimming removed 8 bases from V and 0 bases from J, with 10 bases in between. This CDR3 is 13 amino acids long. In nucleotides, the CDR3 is TGTGCCAGCCCAAGCTCGTACCAAGAGACCCAGTACTTC. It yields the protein CASPSSYQETQYF.

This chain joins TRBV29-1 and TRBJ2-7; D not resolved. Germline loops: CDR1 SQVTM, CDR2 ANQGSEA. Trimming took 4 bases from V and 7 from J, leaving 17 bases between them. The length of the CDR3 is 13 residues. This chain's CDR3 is CSVAPRLLTEQYF. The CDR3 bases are TGCAGCGTTGCCCCCAGACTGCTTACGGAGCAGTACTTC.

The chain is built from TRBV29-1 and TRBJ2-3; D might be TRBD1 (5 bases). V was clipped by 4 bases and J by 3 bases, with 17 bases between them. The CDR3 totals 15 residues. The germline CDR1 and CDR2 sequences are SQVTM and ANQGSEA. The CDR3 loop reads CSVATVKDITDTQYF. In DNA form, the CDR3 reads TGCAGCGTTGCCACCGTCAAGGACATTACAGATACGCAGTATTTT.

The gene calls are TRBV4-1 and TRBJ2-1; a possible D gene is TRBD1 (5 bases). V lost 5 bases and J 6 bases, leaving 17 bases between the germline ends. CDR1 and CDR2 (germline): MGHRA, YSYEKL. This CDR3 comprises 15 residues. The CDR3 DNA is TGCGCCAGCAGCTATATAGCAGGGTCGGGCAATGAGCAGTTCTTC. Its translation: CASSYIAGSGNEQFF.